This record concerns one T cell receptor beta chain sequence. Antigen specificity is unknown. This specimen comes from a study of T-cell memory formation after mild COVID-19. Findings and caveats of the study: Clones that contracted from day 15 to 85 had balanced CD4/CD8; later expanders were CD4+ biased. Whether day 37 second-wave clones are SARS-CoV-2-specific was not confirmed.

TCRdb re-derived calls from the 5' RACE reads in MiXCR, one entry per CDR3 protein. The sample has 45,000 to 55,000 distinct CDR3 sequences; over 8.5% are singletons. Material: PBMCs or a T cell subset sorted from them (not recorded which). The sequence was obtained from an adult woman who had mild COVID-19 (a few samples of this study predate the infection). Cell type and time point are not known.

The CDR3 bases are TGCGCCAGCAGCCAAGATCGTGGGACGGAACACTATGGCTACACCTTC. This encodes CASSQDRGTEHYGYTF. This rearrangement joins TRBV4-3 to TRBJ1-2, with D possibly TRBD1 on 5 matching bases. Trimming stripped 0 bases from V and 3 bases from J, with 14 bases between. CDR3 size: 16 residues. Germline CDR1 reads LGHNA; CDR2 reads YSLEER.